The sequence of this TCR beta chain was determined in a study of shared clonotypes between healthy human individuals (dated by TCRdb to about 2020). For the wider study: Three men and a couple of women, aged 18 to 49 years, made up the cohort. For each donor, CD4 naive and CD4 memory were each run on three plates, CD8 naive on two plates, and CD8 memory on one plate. Blood TCR repertoires of five healthy adults were deeply sequenced to estimate repertoire size and the extent of clonotype sharing between individuals. Libraries were prepared and TCR repertoires were sequenced by different laboratories using diverse techniques, in order to increase sequencing depth and limit assay-specific biases. Each donor's leukapheresis produced roughly between roughly 0.85 and 9.5 billion PBMCs. Overall study results and their limits: Rarefaction of sorted-subset datasets indicated incomplete sequencing despite the large sequencing depth. The small number of donors limited the genetic and exposure-history diversity represented. Pairwise subsampling indicated that sequencing depth was expected to affect the degree of clonotype sharing among donors. Larger estimated clonotype richness was generally found for naive subsets than for memory subsets. Sharing across several donors was observed for about 5% of naive CD4, over 3% of naive CD8, roughly 2.3% of memory CD4, and about 0.39% of memory CD8 clonotypes. Higher generation probabilities were observed for clonotypes shared by all four sorted-subset donors than for non-shared clonotypes. Sampling was restricted to blood, and TCR repertoires in tissue are likely to differ from TCR repertoires in blood.

Using the deep immunoSEQ assay, TCR CDR3 regions were amplified from genomic DNA by multiplex PCR. For each cell subset, the extracted genomic DNA was distributed evenly across all wells of several immunoSEQ 96-well plates, and each plate served as one replicate. For sorted subsets, about 210 ng of genomic DNA, equivalent to roughly 30,000 T cell genomes, went into each replicate PCR. Purified libraries were measured with a Qubit 3.0 fluorometer, size-checked on a Bioanalyzer 2100, and measured again with the KAPA Library Quantification kit. A separate single-read 150-cycle Illumina NextSeq 550 flow cell was used to sequence each immunoSEQ 96-well plate. In the source study's methods: Because the immunoSEQ output included only junctional sequences and no quality scores, the filtering could not be the same as the filtering used for full-length reads. Sequences were annotated with PyIR, a Python wrapper for IgBLAST v1.9, using IMGT germline references to assign V/J genes and CDR3. Reads were removed for weak V/J assignments (E-value above 1e-6), missing CDR3, stop codons, out-of-frame junctions, or ambiguous translated residues. A V3J clonotype was defined by an identical inferred V gene, J gene, and CDR3 amino acid sequence. Percentage overlap between repertoires was computed as shared unique clonotypes divided by the size of the smaller repertoire. Richness of each repertoire was evaluated using RTK rarefaction, the Chao1 estimator, and Recon v2.1 estimates of unobserved clonotypes. OLGA was used to compute generation probabilities for all TCRbeta clonotypes that the gDNA method yielded from a few donors. Sourced from immuneACCESS, this table was stored by TCRdb with only in-frame sequences that have V and J called. A share of the clones is absent; for the studies checked, an unresolved V gene accounts for under half, and the remainder has no known explanation. Clone size and V and J calls were adopted from that table, with D and trimming inferred from the DNA. The sample table contains roughly 2,000,000 clones; only one count was recorded for approximately 92% of them. The ten largest make up under 2% of the sample.

CDR1 is given as MNHEY and CDR2 as SVGAGI, both from the germline V gene. The CDR3 starts with the cysteine, ends with the phenylalanine, and has 12 residues. The read is trimmed to its CDR3 DNA, 36 bases read in frame from base 1. V and J are truncated by 6 bases and 6 bases respectively, leaving an intervening sequence of 9 bases. Worth noting for this clone: It has no known antigen specificity. Base qualities are not provided; no much larger clone lies one nucleotide away.

CD8 naive samples were obtained by positive selection for CCR7 among CD45RO-negative cells, yielding a CD45RA+CCR7+ population from which TemRA cells were excluded. Healthy HIV-negative adults with no recently reported acute infections or vaccinations were included as donors. Every donor was a Caucasian adult living in Nashville, Tennessee, USA. Blood was obtained by leukapheresis, after which PBMCs were separated by Ficoll-Histopaque density gradient centrifugation and cryopreserved in liquid nitrogen vapor phase. Purity and quantity of every magnetically sorted T cell population were checked by analytical flow cytometry. Each sorted fraction had its genomic DNA isolated and then quantified by UV absorbance on a Nanodrop 2000c.

This chain joins TRBV6-5 to TRBJ2-1; a weak D assignment points to TRBD1 (6 bases agree). The material sequenced was naive CD8+ T cells from PBMCs. Read against the paper, the sample's cell subset or site label means: CD45RA+CCR7+. The sequence was collected from a man between 18 and 35 years old in good health. Some clones in this sample may be carry-over from other donors' samples. The nucleotides are TGTGCCAGCAGGACAGGTGTCAATGAGCAGTTCTTC. The resulting protein is CASRTGVNEQFF.